Below are 18 T cell receptor beta chains sequenced from a single sample in a study of T cell responses to AZD1222 COVID-19 vaccine. The method was immunoSEQ multiplex PCR; TCRdb's version includes in-frame clones alone and lacks a portion of them. The sample lists about 120,000 clones; 80% to 90% were seen once. Here the sequenced sample was peripheral blood, taken on day 0 of AZD1222 vaccination. These receptors were collected from an adult in good health.

This chain links TRBV24-1 with TRBJ1-6; 7 bases agree with TRBD1. The CDR3 has 14 residues. CDR1 and CDR2 (germline): KGHDR, SFDVKD. V lost 5 bases to trimming and J lost 10 bases; unmatched junction nucleotides: 7. The CDR3 DNA reads TGTGCCACCAGTGCCCTGACAGGGCGATCACCCCTCCACTTT. Translating gives CATSALTGRSPLHF.

The rearrangement uses TRBV7-2 and TRBJ2-1; 7 bases fit TRBD2. Germline values: CDR1 SGHTA, CDR2 FQGNSA. The CDR3 runs 17 residues. V trimming: 0 bases; J trimming: 4 bases; junction bases outside the gene matches: 9. This chain's CDR3 is CASSLANTGGGYNEQFF. CDR3 nucleotides: TGTGCCAGCAGCTTAGCTAACACCGGCGGGGGTTACAATGAGCAGTTCTTC. The full variable domain, its missing parts supplied by reference TRBV7-2 and TRBJ2-1, is GAGVSQSPSNKVTEKGKDVELRCDPISGHTALYWYRQSLGQGLEFLIYFQGNSAPDKSGLPSDRFSAERTGGSVSTLTIQRTQQEDSAVYLCASSLANTGGGYNEQFFGPGTRLTVL.

The chain links TRBV21-1 to TRBJ2-2; TRBD1, as called in the table, went unchecked against the DNA. TRBV21-1 is a documented pseudogene. This CDR3 has 18 amino acids. Here the CDR3 reads CASSKEDPDRGNTGELFF. The CDR3 DNA reads TGTGCCAGCAGCAAAGAGGACCCTGACAGGGGGAACACCGGGGAGCTGTTTTTT.

The rearrangement links TRBV6-1 to TRBJ1-5; D is ambiguous. Trimming took off 2 bases at V and 2 bases at J, with 7 bases between the two ends. Germline CDR1 MNHNS, CDR2 SASEGT. CDR3 length equals 14 residues. The CDR3 bases are TGTGCCAGCAGTGAACGCGGGGGCAATCAGCCCCAGCATTTT. Translating gives CASSERGGNQPQHF.

V gene TRBV7-9 combines with J gene TRBJ2-1; no clear D. Germline values: CDR1 SEHNR, CDR2 FQNEAQ (reference sequence). The CDR3 has 12 amino acids. V was shortened by 5 bases and J by 4 bases, with 6 bases between the two germline ends. The DNA of the CDR3 is TGTGCCAGCAGCCAGATGTACAATGAGCAGTTCTTC. It encodes CASSQMYNEQFF. The full variable domain, rest sourced from reference TRBV7-9 and TRBJ2-1, is DTGVSQNPRHKITKRGQNVTFRCDPISEHNRLYWYRQTLGQGPEFLTYFQNEAQLEKSRLLSDRFSAERPKGSFSTLEIQRTEQGDSAMYLCASSQMYNEQFFGPGTRLTVL.

V usage is TRBV2 and J usage is TRBJ1-4; no definite D call. Trimming stripped 1 base from V and 0 bases from J, with 6 bases between. The CDR3 consists of 15 residues. CDR1 is SNHLY and CDR2 is FYNNEI in the germline V gene. CDR3 nucleotides: TGTGCCAGCAGTGAAGAACAGACAACTAATGAAAAACTGTTTTTT. This translates into CASSEEQTTNEKLFF.

The gene calls are TRBV19 and TRBJ2-3, with 9 bases matching TRBD2. CDR1 is LNHDA, CDR2 SQIVND, per germline (reference sequence). After removal of 6 bases from V and 2 bases from J, the junction contained 3 bases not matched to a gene. The CDR3 has 14 amino acids. The CDR3 is CASRLAGSTDTQYF. For the CDR3, the DNA is TGTGCCAGTAGGCTAGCGGGATCCACAGATACGCAGTATTTT.

The chain employs TRBV9 and TRBJ2-3, with TRBD2 matching over 11 bases. The CDR3 is 16 amino acids. In germline, CDR1 is SGDLS, CDR2 YYNGEE. Trimming at V came to 5 bases and at J to 4 bases, leaving 9 bases not matched to a gene. CDR3 region: CASRPFGTSGADTQYF. For the CDR3, the DNA is TGTGCCAGCAGGCCCTTCGGGACTAGCGGCGCAGATACGCAGTATTTT.

This chain connects TRBV11-3 to TRBJ2-2, with D unclear. Deletions cut 2 bases from V and 2 bases from J, with 0 bases between. This CDR3 comprises 12 residues. CDR1 SGHNT and CDR2 YENEEA come from the germline V gene. This CDR3 is CASSLNTGELFF. For the CDR3, the DNA is TGTGCCAGCAGCTTAAACACCGGGGAGCTGTTTTTT.

This clone was observed once. This chain uses TRBV6-5 with TRBJ1-2, with D possibly matching TRBD1 (6 bases). The V gene lost 4 bases and the J gene lost 8 bases, with 17 bases spanning the gap. The CDR3 has 14 residues. The V gene's germline CDR1 is MNHEY and CDR2 SVGAGI. The CDR3 reads CASSLDSSAQGYTF. In DNA, the CDR3 is TGTGCCAGCAGTTTGGACAGTTCGGCCCAAGGCTACACCTTC.

The chain has TRBV7-8 and TRBJ2-3; D is ambiguous. The CDR3 covers 13 residues. The germline V gene has CDR1 SGHVS and CDR2 FQNEAQ. The V gene lost 4 bases and the J gene lost 1 base, with 6 bases spanning the gap. In nucleotides, the CDR3 is TGTGCCAGCAGCTCGGACCGCACAGATACGCAGTATTTT. This sequence encodes CASSSDRTDTQYF.

The CDR3 is CASSLRATGPNTEAFF. CDR3 nucleotides: TGTGCCAGCTCACTTCGAGCGACAGGGCCCAACACTGAAGCTTTCTTT. This chain connects TRBV18 to TRBJ1-1; 7 bases fit TRBD1. After removal of 4 bases from V and 2 bases from J, the junction contained 10 bases not matched to a gene. This CDR3 comprises 16 residues. Germline loops: CDR1 KGHSH, CDR2 LQKENI. The whole variable domain, filled in from reference TRBV18 and TRBJ1-1, reads NAGVMQNPRHLVRRRGQEARLRCSPMKGHSHVYWYRQLPEEGLKFMVYLQKENIIDESGMPKERFSAEFPKEGPSILRIQQVVRGDSAAYFCASSLRATGPNTEAFFGQGTRLTVV.

The genes are TRBV7-3 and TRBJ1-2; tentatively, D is TRBD1 (5 bases). Germline V gene lookup returns CDR1 SGHTA and CDR2 FQGTGA. Trimming removed 5 bases from V and 0 bases from J, with 13 bases in between. There are 15 residues in the CDR3. The CDR3 reads CASSPMSGANYGYTF. DNA for the CDR3: TGTGCCAGCAGCCCCATGTCGGGGGCTAACTATGGCTACACCTTC.

The chain has TRBV6-5 and TRBJ1-6, with 8 nucleotides matching TRBD1. The junction had 11 bases not matched to a gene; V was cut back by 6 bases and J by 10 bases. The CDR3 is 15 residues long. Germline V gene lookup returns CDR1 MNHEY and CDR2 SVGAGI. Here the CDR3 reads CASRMDRASRSPLHF. In DNA form, the CDR3 reads TGTGCCAGCAGAATGGACAGGGCAAGTCGATCACCCCTCCACTTT.

The V call is TRBV6-6, the J call TRBJ1-2; 7 bases are a match to TRBD1. This CDR3 comprises 13 residues. The germline V gene has CDR1 MNHNY and CDR2 SVGAGI (reference sequence). Unmatched junction bases numbered 1, after V lost 2 bases and J lost 4 bases. The CDR3 here is CASSYPGGYGYTF. The CDR3 region has the DNA TGTGCCAGCAGTTACCCAGGGGGCTATGGCTACACCTTC.

This chain connects TRBV9 to TRBJ2-1, with TRBD1 matching over 9 bases. V was clipped by 5 bases and J by 1 base; unmatched bases: 4. Germline loops: CDR1 SGDLS, CDR2 YYNGEE. This CDR3 comprises 15 residues. In DNA form, the CDR3 reads TGTGCCAGCAGTCCGGGACAGGGTTCCTACAATGAGCAGTTCTTC. Its translation is CASSPGQGSYNEQFF.

The gene calls are TRBV7-3 and TRBJ1-2; a possible D gene is TRBD1 (5 bases). CDR3 length: 16 amino acids. Trimming took 3 bases from V and 6 from J, leaving 20 bases between them. CDR1 is SGHTA and CDR2 is FQGTGA in the germline V gene. As DNA, the CDR3 is TGTGCCAGCAGCTTCAGCCCCCGGGGCGGATTCAATGGCTACACCTTC. Protein: CASSFSPRGGFNGYTF.

The chain uses TRBV5-6 and TRBJ2-7; D not certain. V dropped 3 bases and J dropped 3 bases, with 7 bases sitting between them. Germline lookup yields CDR1 SGHDT and CDR2 YYEEEE. CDR3 length: 12 residues. The CDR3 region is CASSYAHYEQYF. DNA for the CDR3: TGTGCCAGCAGCTACGCACACTACGAGCAGTACTTC.